In this sample, the clone carrying this T cell receptor (beta chain) turned up a few times. This CDR3 is also generated by other DNA sequences in the sample. The sample comes from a study of shared clonotypes between healthy human individuals. Assay runs were performed at deep level. Libraries were prepared by immunoSEQ multiplex PCR; TCRdb keeps only in-frame clonotypes and omits some of them. The sample carries about 2,500,000 clones, just over 90% recorded once. Splitting of CD4+ cells produced CD45RA+ naive and CD45RA-negative memory subsets. The specimen was naive CD4+ T cells sorted from blood. Subset: CD45RA+ positively selected. This clonotype was obtained from a man younger than 30 in good health.

DNA of the CDR3: TGCGCCAGCAGCTTGGGACAGGGCTTCTCCTACGAGCAGTACTTC. This encodes CASSLGQGFSYEQYF. V is TRBV5-1 and J is TRBJ2-7; TRBD1 matches 7 bases. The CDR3 consists of 15 residues. The junction had 3 bases not matched to a gene; V was cut back by 0 bases and J by 0 bases. CDR1 and CDR2 from the germline V gene are SGHRS and YFSETQ.